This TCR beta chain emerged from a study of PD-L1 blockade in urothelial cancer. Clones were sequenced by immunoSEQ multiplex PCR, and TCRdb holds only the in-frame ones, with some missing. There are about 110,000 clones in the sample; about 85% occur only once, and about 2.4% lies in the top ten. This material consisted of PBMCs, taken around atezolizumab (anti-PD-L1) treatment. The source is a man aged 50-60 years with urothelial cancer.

As DNA, the CDR3 is TGCGCCAGCAGCTTGGGGACAGGAGCTGAAGCTTTCTTT. Amino acid sequence: CASSLGTGAEAFF. The J gene is TRBJ1-1, the V gene TRBV5-1, with 7 bases lining up with TRBD1. The CDR3 sequence is 13 residues long. J was trimmed by 6 bases and V by 0 bases; bases with no gene match: 2. The germline V gene has CDR1 SGHRS and CDR2 YFSETQ.